This is a list of T cell receptor beta chains from one sample in a study of tumor and adjacent non-tumor tissue in lung cancer. TCRdb ran MiXCR on the multiplex PCR reads and lists one entry per CDR3 protein. Of about 93,000 distinct CDR3 sequences listed, about 66% are singletons. The sequencing input was lung tumor tissue. These receptors were obtained from a man between 70 and 80 years old with non-small cell lung cancer. Each CDR3 is given with its conserved first and last residue. The D gene is left open where the match is weak. Size is stated for part of the rows, as once, few or many counts, or as a class when the clone is expanded.

V	D	J	size	DNA	CDR3
TRBV29-1	TRBD2	TRBJ2-2	NA	TGCAGCGTCCGTAGCGGGAGGGCCAGGACCGGGGAGCTGTTATTT	CSVRSGRARTGELLF
TRBV2	NA	TRBJ1-4	few	TGTGCCAGCAGGATGGGGAGAGGATTCGGAAAACTGTTTTTT	CASRMGRGFGKLFF
TRBV5-4	TRBD1	TRBJ2-7	NA	TGTGCCAGCAGCATAGCAGGACAGGGAAATGAGCAGTACTTC	CASSIAGQGNEQYF
TRBV5-8	NA	TRBJ2-5	NA	TGTGCCAGCAGCTTCCCGACAGGATCAAGGGAGACCCAGTACTTC	CASSFPTGSRETQYF
TRBV4-2	NA	TRBJ2-7	NA	TGTGCCAGCGGCCCTCCTATGGGGAACTCGTACGAGCAGTACTTC	CASGPPMGNSYEQYF
TRBV11-2	TRBD1	TRBJ2-5	few	TGTGCCAGCAGCTGGACCAGGACAGGCCCAGAGACCCTATACTTC	CASSWTRTGPETLYF
TRBV28	NA	TRBJ1-1	NA	TGTGTCAGCAAGGTGGGCCCCCAGGCCACTGAAGCTTTCTTT	CVSKVGPQATEAFF
TRBV29-1	TRBD1	TRBJ1-1	NA	TGCAGCGTGGACAGGGAAACCATCGAAGCTTTCTTT	CSVDRETIEAFF
TRBV20-1	NA	TRBJ2-3	few	TGCAGTGCTTTCCTCACCGCAGATACGCAGTATTTT	CSAFLTADTQYF
TRBV6-5	NA	TRBJ2-3	NA	TGTGCCAACAGTTCCCAGCGGTGTGGAACAGATACGCAGTATTTT	CANSSQRCGTDTQYF
TRBV4-2	NA	TRBJ2-4	NA	TGTGTCAGCAGCCAAGATTGGGGGCGAGACATTCAGTACTTC	CVSSQDWGRDIQYF
TRBV4-2	TRBD2	TRBJ2-2	NA	TGTACCAGCAACCATCCAGGACTAGCGGGAGGGAACACCGGGGAGCTGTTTTTT	CTSNHPGLAGGNTGELFF
TRBV6-5	TRBD1	TRBJ1-6	NA	TGTGTCACGTCCATGACAGGGGAAAATTCACCCCTCCACTTT	CVTSMTGENSPLHF
TRBV5-4	NA	TRBJ2-1	NA	TGTACCAGCAGCGGGTCAGTCGTCCGCCATGAGCAGTTCTTC	CTSSGSVVRHEQFF
TRBV29-1	NA	TRBJ2-7	NA	TGCAGCATGGGGACGGGGCCCTACGAGCAGTACTTC	CSMGTGPYEQYF
TRBV7-9	NA	TRBJ1-6	few	TGTGCCAGCAGCTTAGGCCAGTCCGGTTCACCCCTCCACTTT	CASSLGQSGSPLHF
TRBV4-1	NA	TRBJ2-6	many	TGCGCCAGCAGCCAATTCCCGACCGACAGGCCTGGGGCCAACGTCCTGACTTTC	CASSQFPTDRPGANVLTF
TRBV28	NA	TRBJ2-5	NA	TGTGCCAGCAAGAGGAGGGGCACCTGGACCCAGTACTTC	CASKRRGTWTQYF
TRBV10-3	TRBD2	TRBJ2-1	medium-sized	TGTGCCATCAGTGAGTTGCGACTAGCGGGGTCAGTCTACAATGAGCAGTTCTTC	CAISELRLAGSVYNEQFF
TRBV20-1	NA	TRBJ2-3	many	TGCAGTGCTAGCCGTCGAGGAGATACGCAGTATTTT	CSASRRGDTQYF
TRBV20-1	NA	TRBJ2-2	few	TGCAGTGCTAGTCGAGTGGGGGCAACAAACACCGGGGAGCTGTTTTTT	CSASRVGATNTGELFF
TRBV6-5	TRBD2	TRBJ2-1	medium-sized	TGTGCCAGCAGACGACTAGCGGGAGGACGATCGGACAATGAGCAGTTCTTC	CASRRLAGGRSDNEQFF
TRBV29-1	TRBD1	TRBJ1-1	many	TGCAGCGTTCGGGGGACAGGGGAAAATGAAGCTTTCTTT	CSVRGTGENEAFF
TRBV5-5	NA	TRBJ2-2	many	TGTGCCAGCAGCTTGGGGAGGGATATTTACACCGGGGAGCTGTTTTTT	CASSLGRDIYTGELFF
TRBV28	NA	TRBJ1-2	once	TGTGTCAGCACCCCCCCAAAGACAAGCCCCTATGGCTACACCTTC	CVSTPPKTSPYGYTF
TRBV29-1	TRBD1	TRBJ2-2	NA	TGTAGCGTACCCAGGACAGGGGGCGGGGAGCTGTTTTTT	CSVPRTGGGELFF
TRBV13	NA	TRBJ2-3	NA	TGTGACAGCAGCTTAGATGAGGGATTCAGAGGGGCAGATACGCAGTATTTT	CDSSLDEGFRGADTQYF
TRBV30	NA	TRBJ2-3	NA	TGTGCCTGGAGCAAGTGGGGCACAGATACGCAGTATTTT	CAWSKWGTDTQYF
TRBV6-2/TRBV6-3	TRBD2	TRBJ2-5	NA	TGTGCCAGCAGTTACTCCGGGAGGGAGGCGGGAAGAGAGACCCAGTACTTC	CASSYSGREAGRETQYF
TRBV6-5	TRBD1	TRBJ2-7	NA	TGTGCCAGCAACCCCCTCTGGGACAGGCTCTACGAGCAGTACTTC	CASNPLWDRLYEQYF
TRBV6-6	NA	TRBJ1-3	NA	TGTACCAGCACAAGCACACCCTCTAGAAACACCATATATTTT	CTSTSTPSRNTIYF
TRBV28	TRBD2	TRBJ2-7	NA	TGTGCCACCGTGAGGCGGGAGAGCGGCGAGCAGTACTTC	CATVRRESGEQYF
TRBV6-6	NA	TRBJ1-3	NA	TGTGCCAGCAGTTACAAACAGTACTCTGGAAAGACCATATATTTT	CASSYKQYSGKTIYF
TRBV6-1	NA	TRBJ2-7	many	TGTGCCAGCAGGGATAGCGGATCTGGCTCCTACGAGCAGTACTTC	CASRDSGSGSYEQYF
TRBV4-2	NA	TRBJ1-3	NA	TGTGCCAGCAGCCAATCAACAGCGAGTGGCTCTGGAAACACCATATATTTT	CASSQSTASGSGNTIYF
TRBV28	NA	TRBJ1-4	NA	TGTACCAGCAGTTTCGGTGGGGGGCGGGAAAAACTGTTTTTT	CTSSFGGGREKLFF
TRBV28	NA	TRBJ1-4	NA	TGTACCAGCAGTTTATCGCAGAATGAAAAACTGTTTTTT	CTSSLSQNEKLFF
TRBV6-2/TRBV6-3	NA	TRBJ1-2	NA	TGTCCCAATACCGGACTTTCTCCCCTCGGAGGCTACACCTTC	CPNTGLSPLGGYTF
TRBV6-2/TRBV6-3	NA	TRBJ2-5	NA	TGTACCAGCAACCTACTCGGCACCCAGTACTTC	CTSNLLGTQYF
TRBV6-5	TRBD2	TRBJ2-3	medium-sized	TGTGCCAGCAGTTACGGAGCTAGCGGGAGTGGGGGAGATACGCAGTATTTT	CASSYGASGSGGDTQYF
TRBV6-5	NA	TRBJ2-5	NA	TGTGCCATCACTTTAGACAGCCTATGGCGGGAGACCCAGTACTTC	CAITLDSLWRETQYF
TRBV5-6	NA	TRBJ2-7	many	TGTGCCAGCAGCTTGTGGTCACCCGACGAGCAGTACTTC	CASSLWSPDEQYF
TRBV6-5	TRBD1	TRBJ1-6	NA	TGTGCCACTTCCTTGACAGGGGAAAATTCATTCCCCCACTTT	CATSLTGENSFPHF
TRBV11-2	TRBD2	TRBJ2-7	NA	TGTACCAGCAGCTTAGATTTAGCGGGGGGCTCCGATCAGTACTTC	CTSSLDLAGGSDQYF
TRBV18	NA	TRBJ1-1	NA	TGTGCCAGCTCACCGAATCGAAACACTGAAGTTTTCTTT	CASSPNRNTEVFF
TRBV14	NA	TRBJ2-2	many	TGTGCCAGCAGCCAACGAACGGGGACCGGGGAGCTGTTTTTT	CASSQRTGTGELFF
TRBV30	NA	TRBJ1-2	NA	TGTGCCTACCCCGGACAGCTCGATTCCCTTGGCTACACATTC	CAYPGQLDSLGYTF
TRBV11-1	TRBD2	TRBJ2-1	NA	TGCGCCAGCAGCCCGCTAGCGGACTCAAATGGACAGTTCTTC	CASSPLADSNGQFF